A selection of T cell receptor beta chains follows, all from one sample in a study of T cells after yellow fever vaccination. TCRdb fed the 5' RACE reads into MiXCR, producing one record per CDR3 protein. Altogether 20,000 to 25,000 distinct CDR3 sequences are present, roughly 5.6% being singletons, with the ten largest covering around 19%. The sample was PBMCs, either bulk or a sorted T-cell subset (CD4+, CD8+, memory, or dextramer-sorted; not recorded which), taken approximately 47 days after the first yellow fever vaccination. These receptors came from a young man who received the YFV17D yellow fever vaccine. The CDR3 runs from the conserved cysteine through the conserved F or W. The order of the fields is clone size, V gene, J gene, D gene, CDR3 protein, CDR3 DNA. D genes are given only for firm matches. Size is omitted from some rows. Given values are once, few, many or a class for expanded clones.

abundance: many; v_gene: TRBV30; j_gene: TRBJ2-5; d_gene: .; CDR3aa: CASAFDSLETQYF; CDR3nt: TGTGCCTCCGCTTTCGATAGCCTGGAGACCCAGTACTTC
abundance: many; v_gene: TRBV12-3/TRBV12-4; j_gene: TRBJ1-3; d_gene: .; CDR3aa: CASSFRGNTIYF; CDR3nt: TGTGCCAGCAGTTTCCGCGGAAACACCATATATTTT
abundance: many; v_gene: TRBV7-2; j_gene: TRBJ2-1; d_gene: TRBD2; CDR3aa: CASSPGTSDLEQFF; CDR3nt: TGTGCCAGCAGTCCAGGGACTAGCGATCTTGAGCAGTTCTTC
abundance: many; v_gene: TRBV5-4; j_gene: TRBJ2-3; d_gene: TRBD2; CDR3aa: CASSLYSGGRSDTQYF; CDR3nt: TGTGCCAGCAGCTTGTACAGCGGGGGGAGATCAGATACGCAGTATTTT
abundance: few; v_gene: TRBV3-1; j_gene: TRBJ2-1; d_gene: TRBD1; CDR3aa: CASTHAYRTGRVAYNEQFF; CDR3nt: TGTGCCAGCACCCATGCATACAGGACAGGGCGGGTGGCCTACAATGAGCAGTTCTTC
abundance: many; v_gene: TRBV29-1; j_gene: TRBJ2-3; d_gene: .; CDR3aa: CSVENRDRNTDTQYF; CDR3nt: TGCAGCGTTGAGAACAGGGACCGAAACACAGATACGCAGTATTTT
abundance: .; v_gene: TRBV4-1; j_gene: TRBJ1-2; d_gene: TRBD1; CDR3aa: CASSQDGGQTNYGYTF; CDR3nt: TGCGCCAGCAGCCAAGATGGGGGACAGACGAACTATGGCTACACCTTC
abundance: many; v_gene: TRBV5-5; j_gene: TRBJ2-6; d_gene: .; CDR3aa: CASSFGNSGANVLTF; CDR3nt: TGTGCCAGCAGCTTCGGTAACTCTGGGGCCAACGTCCTGACTTTC
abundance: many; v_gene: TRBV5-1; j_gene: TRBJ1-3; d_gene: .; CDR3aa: CASSLRTGGNTIYF; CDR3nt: TGCGCCAGCAGCTTAAGGACGGGGGGAAACACCATATATTTT
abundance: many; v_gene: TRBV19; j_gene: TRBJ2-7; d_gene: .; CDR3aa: CASGSDGSSYEQYF; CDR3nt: TGTGCCAGTGGGTCGGACGGGAGCTCCTACGAGCAGTACTTC
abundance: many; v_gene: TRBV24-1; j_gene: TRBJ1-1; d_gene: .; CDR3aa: CATQGHSNTEAFF; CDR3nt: TGTGCCACACAAGGACACTCGAACACTGAAGCTTTCTTT
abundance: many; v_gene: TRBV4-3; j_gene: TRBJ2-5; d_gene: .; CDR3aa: CASSQGAHYGEQETQYF; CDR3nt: TGCGCCAGCAGCCAAGGGGCTCATTATGGGGAACAAGAGACCCAGTACTTC